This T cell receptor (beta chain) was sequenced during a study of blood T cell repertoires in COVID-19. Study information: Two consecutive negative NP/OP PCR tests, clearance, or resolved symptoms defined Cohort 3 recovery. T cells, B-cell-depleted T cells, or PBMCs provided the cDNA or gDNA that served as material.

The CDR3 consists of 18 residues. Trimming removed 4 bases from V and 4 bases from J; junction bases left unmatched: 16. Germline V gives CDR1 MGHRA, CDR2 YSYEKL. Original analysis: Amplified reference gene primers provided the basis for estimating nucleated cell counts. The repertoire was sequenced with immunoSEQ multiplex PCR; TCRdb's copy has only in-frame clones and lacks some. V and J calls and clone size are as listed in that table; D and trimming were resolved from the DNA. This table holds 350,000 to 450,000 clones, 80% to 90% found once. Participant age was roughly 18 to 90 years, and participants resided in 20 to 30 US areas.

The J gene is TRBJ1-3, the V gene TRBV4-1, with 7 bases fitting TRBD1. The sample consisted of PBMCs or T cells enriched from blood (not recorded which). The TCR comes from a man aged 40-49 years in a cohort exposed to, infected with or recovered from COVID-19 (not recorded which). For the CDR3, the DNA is TGCGCCAGCAGCCCCTACCACAGGGGATCATCCATCGGAAACACCATATATTTT. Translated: CASSPYHRGSSIGNTIYF.